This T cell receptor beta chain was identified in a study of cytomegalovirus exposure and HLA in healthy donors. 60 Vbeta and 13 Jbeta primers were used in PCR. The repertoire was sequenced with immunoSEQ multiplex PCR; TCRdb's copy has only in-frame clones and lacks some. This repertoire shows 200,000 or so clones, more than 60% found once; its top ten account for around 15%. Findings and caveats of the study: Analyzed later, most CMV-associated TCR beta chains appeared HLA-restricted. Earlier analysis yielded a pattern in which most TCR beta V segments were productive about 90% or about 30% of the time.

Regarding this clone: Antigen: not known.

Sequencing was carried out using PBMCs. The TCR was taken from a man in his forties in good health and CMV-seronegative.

The CDR3 DNA reads TGTGCCAGCAGCTTTACAGGGGGCCGGTACGAGCAGTACTTC. It codes for CASSFTGGRYEQYF. The genes are TRBV11-2 and TRBJ2-7; 9 bases align to TRBD1. The CDR3 length is 14 residues. Germline lookup yields CDR1 SGHAT and CDR2 FQNNGV. The ends lost 3 bases at V and 4 bases at J; junction bases unmatched: 4.